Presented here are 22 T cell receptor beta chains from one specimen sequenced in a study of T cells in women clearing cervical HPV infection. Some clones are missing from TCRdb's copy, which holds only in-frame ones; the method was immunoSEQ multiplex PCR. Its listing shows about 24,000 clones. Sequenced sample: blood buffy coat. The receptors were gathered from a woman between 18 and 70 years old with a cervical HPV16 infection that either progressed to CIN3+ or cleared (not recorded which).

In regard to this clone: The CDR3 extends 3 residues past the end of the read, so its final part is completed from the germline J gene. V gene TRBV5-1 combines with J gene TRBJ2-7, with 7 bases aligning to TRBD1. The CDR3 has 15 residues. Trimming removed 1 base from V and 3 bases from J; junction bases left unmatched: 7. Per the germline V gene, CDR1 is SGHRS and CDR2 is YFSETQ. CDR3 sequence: CASSLWRQGRYEQYF. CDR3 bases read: TGCGCCAGCAGCTTGTGGCGACAGGGCCGCTACGAG.

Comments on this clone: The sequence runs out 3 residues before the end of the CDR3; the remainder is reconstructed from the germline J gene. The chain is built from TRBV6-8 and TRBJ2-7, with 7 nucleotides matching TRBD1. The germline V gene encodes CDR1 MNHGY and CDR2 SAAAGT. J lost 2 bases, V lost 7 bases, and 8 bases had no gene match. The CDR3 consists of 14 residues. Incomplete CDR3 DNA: TGTGCCAGCATCTACCGGGACAGTGCCTACGAG. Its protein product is CASIYRDSAYE. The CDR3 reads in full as CASIYRDSAYEQYF.

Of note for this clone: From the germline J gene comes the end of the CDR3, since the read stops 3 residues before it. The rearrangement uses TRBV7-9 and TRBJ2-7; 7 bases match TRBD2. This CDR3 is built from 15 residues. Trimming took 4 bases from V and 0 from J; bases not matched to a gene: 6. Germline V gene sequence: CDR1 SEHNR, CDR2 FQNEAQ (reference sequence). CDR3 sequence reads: CASSSPQRGSYEQYF. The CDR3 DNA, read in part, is TGTGCCAGCAGCTCCCCTCAGCGGGGCTCCTACGAG.

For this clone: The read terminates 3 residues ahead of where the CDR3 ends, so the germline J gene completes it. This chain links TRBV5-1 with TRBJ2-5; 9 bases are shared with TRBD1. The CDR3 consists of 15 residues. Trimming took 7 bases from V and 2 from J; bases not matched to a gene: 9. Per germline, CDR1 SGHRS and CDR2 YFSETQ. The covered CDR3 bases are TGCGCCAGCGACCCCGACGGGACAGGGCAAGAGACC. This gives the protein CASDPDGTGQET. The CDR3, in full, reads CASDPDGTGQETQYF.

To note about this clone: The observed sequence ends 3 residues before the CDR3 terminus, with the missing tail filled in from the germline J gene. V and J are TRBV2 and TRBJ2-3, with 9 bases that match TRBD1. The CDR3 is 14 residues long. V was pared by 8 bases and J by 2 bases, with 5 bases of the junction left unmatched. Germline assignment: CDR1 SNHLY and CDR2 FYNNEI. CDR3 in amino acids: CASAGQGITDTQYF. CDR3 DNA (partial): TGTGCCAGCGCAGGACAGGGGATCACAGATACG.

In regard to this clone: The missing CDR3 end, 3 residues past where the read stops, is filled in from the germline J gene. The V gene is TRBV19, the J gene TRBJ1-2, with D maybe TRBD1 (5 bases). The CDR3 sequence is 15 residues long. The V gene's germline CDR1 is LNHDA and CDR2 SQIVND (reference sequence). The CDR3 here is CASSIGQGSFYDYTF. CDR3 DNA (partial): TGTGCCAGTAGTATTGGGCAGGGCAGTTTCTACGAC.

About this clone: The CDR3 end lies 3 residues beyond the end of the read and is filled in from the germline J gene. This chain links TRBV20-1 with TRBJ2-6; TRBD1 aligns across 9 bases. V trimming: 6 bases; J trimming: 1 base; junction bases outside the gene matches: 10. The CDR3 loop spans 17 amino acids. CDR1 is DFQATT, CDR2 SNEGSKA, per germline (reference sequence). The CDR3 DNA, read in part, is TGCAGTGCCAGATCCCGGGACAGGGTTTCTGGGGCCAACGTC. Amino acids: CSARSRDRVSGANV. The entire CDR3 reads CSARSRDRVSGANVLTF.

CDR3 residues: CSVQIQGARTDTQYF. The DNA read from the CDR3 is TGCAGCGTCCAAATCCAGGGGGCGAGGACAGATACG. V gene TRBV29-1 combines with J gene TRBJ2-3; 8 nucleotides match TRBD1. Read coverage stops 3 residues before the CDR3 terminus; the germline J gene supplies the remainder. This CDR3 comprises 15 residues. The germline CDR1 and CDR2 sequences are SQVTM and ANQGSEA. V dropped 6 bases and J dropped 3; count of bases not matched to a gene: 11.

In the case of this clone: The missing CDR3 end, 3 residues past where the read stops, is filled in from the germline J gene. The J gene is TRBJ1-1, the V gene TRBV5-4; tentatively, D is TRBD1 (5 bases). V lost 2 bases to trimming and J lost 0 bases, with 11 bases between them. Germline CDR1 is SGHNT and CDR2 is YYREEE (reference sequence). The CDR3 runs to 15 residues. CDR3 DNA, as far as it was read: TGTGCCAGCAGCTTATACAGGAGCCTGAACACTGAA. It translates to CASSLYRSLNTE. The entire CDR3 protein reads CASSLYRSLNTEAFF. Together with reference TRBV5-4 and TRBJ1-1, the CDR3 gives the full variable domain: ETGVTQSPTHLIKTRGQQVTLRCSSQSGHNTVSWYQQALGQGPQFIFQYYREEENGRGNFPPRFSGLQFPNYSSELNVNALELDDSALYLCASSLYRSLNTEAFFGQGTRLTVV.

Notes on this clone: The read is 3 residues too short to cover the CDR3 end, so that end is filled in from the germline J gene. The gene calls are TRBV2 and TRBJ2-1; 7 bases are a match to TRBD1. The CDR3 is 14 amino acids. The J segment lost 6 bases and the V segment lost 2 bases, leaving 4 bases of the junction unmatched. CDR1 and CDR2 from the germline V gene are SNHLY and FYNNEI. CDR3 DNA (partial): TGTGCCAGCAGTGAAACGAACAGGGGCAATGAG. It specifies CASSETNRGNE. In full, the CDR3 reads CASSETNRGNEQFF.

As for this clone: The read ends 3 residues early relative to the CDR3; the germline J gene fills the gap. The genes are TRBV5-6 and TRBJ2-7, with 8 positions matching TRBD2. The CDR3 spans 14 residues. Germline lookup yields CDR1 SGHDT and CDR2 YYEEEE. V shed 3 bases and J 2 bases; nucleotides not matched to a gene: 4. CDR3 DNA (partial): TGTGCCAGCAGCTGGGGACTAGGCACCTACGAG. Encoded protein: CASSWGLGTYE. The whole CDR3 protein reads CASSWGLGTYEQYF.

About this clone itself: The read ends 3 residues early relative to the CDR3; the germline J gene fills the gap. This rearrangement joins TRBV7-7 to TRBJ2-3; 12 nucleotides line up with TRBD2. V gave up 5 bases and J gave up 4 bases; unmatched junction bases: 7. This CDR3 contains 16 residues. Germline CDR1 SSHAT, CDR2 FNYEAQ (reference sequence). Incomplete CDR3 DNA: TGTGCCAGCAGCCCAGGACTAGCGGGATTTGCAGATACG. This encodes CASSPGLAGFADT. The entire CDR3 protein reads CASSPGLAGFADTQYF.

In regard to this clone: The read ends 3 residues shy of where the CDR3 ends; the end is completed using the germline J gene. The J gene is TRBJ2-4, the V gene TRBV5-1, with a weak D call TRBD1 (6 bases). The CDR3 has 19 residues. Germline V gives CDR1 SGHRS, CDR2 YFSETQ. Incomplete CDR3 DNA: TGCGCCAGCAGCTTGGCCGGACAGTTTCAACCTCACCTCAAAGAGACT. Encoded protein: CASSLAGQFQPHLKET. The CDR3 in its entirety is CASSLAGQFQPHLKETQYF.

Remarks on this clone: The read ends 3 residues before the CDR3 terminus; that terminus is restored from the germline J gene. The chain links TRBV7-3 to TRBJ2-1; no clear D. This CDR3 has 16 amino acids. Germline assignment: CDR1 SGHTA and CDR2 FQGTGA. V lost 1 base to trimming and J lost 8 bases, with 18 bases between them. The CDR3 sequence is CASSLRRPLGADEQFF. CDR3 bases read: TGTGCCAGCAGCTTAAGGCGGCCTCTAGGAGCCGATGAG.

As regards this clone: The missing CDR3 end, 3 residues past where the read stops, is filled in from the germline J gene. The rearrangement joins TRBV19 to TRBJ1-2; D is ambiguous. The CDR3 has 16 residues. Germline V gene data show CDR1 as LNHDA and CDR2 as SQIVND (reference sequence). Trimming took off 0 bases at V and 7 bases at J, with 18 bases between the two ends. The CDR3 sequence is CASSIEGLMTHLGYTF. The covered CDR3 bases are TGTGCCAGTAGTATAGAAGGGCTGATGACACACCTTGGC.

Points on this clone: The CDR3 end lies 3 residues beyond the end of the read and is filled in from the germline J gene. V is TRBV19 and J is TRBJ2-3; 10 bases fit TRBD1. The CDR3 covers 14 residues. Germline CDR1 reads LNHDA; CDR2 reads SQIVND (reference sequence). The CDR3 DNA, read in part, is TGTGCCAGCAGCGACAGGGGGCGCGAGGAGACG. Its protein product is CASSDRGREET. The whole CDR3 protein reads CASSDRGREETQYF.

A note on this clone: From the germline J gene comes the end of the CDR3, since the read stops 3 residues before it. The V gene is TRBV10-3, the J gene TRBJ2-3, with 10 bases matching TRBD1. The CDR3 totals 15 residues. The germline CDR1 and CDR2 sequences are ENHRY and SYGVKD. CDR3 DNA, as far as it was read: TGTGCCATCAGGGCGGGACAGGGGCGGTTGGAGACG. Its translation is CAIRAGQGRLET. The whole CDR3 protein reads CAIRAGQGRLETQYF.

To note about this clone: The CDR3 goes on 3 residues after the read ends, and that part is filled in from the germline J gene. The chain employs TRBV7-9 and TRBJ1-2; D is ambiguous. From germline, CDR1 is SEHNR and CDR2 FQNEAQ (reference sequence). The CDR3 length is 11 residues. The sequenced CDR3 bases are TGTGCCAGCAGCCGTGACACCGAC. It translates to CASSRDTD. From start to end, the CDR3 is CASSRDTDYTF. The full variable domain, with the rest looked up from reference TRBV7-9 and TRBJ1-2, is DTGVSQNPRHKITKRGQNVTFRCDPISEHNRLYWYRQTLGQGPEFLTYFQNEAQLEKSRLLSDRFSAERPKGSFSTLEIQRTEQGDSAMYLCASSRDTDYTFGSGTRLTVV.

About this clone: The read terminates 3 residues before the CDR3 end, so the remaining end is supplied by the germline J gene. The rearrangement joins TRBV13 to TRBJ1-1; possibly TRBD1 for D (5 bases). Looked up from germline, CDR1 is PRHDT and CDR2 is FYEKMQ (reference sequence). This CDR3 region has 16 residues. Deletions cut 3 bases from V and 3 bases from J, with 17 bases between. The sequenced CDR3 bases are TGTGCCAGCAGCTTGCCTCCCCAGGGTTTCTACACTGAA. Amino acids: CASSLPPQGFYTE. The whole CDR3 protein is CASSLPPQGFYTEAFF.

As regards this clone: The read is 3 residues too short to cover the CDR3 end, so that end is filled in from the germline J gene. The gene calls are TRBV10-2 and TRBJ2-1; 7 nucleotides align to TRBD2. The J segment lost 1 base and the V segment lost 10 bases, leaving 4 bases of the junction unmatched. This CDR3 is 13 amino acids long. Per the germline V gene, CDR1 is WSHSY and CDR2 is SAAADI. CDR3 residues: CATGGRSYNEQFF. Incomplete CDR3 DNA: TGCGCCACCGGGGGGAGGTCCTACAATGAG.

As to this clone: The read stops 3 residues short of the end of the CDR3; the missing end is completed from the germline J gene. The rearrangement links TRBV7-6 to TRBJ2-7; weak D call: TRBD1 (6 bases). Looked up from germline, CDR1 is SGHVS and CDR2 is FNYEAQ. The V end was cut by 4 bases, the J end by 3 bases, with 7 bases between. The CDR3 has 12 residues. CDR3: CASSSRGYEQYF. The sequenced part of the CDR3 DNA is TGTGCCAGCAGCTCCAGGGGCTACGAG.

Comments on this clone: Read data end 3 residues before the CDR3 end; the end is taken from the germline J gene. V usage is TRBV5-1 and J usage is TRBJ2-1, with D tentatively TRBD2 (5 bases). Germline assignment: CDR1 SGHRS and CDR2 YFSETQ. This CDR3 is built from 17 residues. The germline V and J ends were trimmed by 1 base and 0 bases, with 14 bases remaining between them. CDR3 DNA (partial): TGCGCCAGCAGCTTGCCCTATGACACTAGCTCCTACAATGAG. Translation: CASSLPYDTSSYNE. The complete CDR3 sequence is CASSLPYDTSSYNEQFF.